The present TCR beta chain was sequenced within a study of blood T cell repertoires in COVID-19. About the study: Sample material is recorded as cDNA or gDNA derived from T cells, B-cell-depleted T cells, or PBMCs.

Looked up from germline, CDR1 is GTSNPN and CDR2 is SVGIG (reference sequence). With 6 bases clipped from V and 4 bases from J, the junction kept 5 bases outside the gene matches. This CDR3 comprises 12 residues. Method: immunoSEQ multiplex PCR; TCRdb's copy keeps in-frame clones and lacks some. The repertoire includes 350,000 to 450,000 clones, around 92% of them detected once, and 1.5% to 2% sits in the top ten. Across about two dozen US areas, participants ranged in age from about 18 to 90 years. The V and J genes are TRBV30 and TRBJ2-5; 7 nucleotides align to TRBD1. The sample comprised PBMCs or T cells enriched from blood (not recorded which). The sequence was collected from a woman aged 25 to 39 who had recovered from COVID-19. The CDR3 DNA is TGTGCCTGCCAGGGGGATTCAGAGACCCAGTACTTC. Translation: CACQGDSETQYF.